This T cell receptor beta chain emerged from a study of cytomegalovirus exposure and HLA in healthy donors. Findings of the study overall: Common viral pathogens (according to a later analysis) appeared linked to several of the most significant clusters.

This clone was found once. What it binds is unknown. Both 60 Vbeta primers and 13 Jbeta primers went into the PCR. Sequencing used immunoSEQ multiplex PCR; TCRdb keeps in-frame clones, though not all of them. The sample shows some 190,000 clones, 81% of them seen only once. The CDR3 runs to 13 residues. Germline V lookup: CDR1 LNHDA, CDR2 SQIVND (reference sequence). V gave up 3 bases and J gave up 8 bases; unmatched junction bases: 7. The sample was PBMCs. This chain links TRBV19 with TRBJ2-7, with 7 bases that match TRBD1. This receptor was identified in a man younger than 35 in good health and CMV-seronegative. Here the CDR3 reads CASSIAGTEKQYF. As DNA, the CDR3 is TGTGCCAGTAGTATTGCCGGGACAGAAAAGCAGTACTTC.